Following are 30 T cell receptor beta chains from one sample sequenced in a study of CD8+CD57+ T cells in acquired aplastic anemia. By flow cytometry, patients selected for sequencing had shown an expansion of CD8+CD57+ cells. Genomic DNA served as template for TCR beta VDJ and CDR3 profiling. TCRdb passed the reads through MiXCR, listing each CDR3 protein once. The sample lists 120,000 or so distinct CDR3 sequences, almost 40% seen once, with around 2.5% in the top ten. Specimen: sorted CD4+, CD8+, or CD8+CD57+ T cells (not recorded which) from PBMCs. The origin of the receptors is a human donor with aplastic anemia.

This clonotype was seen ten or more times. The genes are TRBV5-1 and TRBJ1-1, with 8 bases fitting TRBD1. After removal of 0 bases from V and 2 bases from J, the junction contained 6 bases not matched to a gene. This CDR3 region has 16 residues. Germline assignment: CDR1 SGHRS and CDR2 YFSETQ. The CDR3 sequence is CASSLVPQGGNTEAFF. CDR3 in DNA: TGCGCCAGCAGCTTGGTTCCACAGGGGGGTAACACTGAAGCTTTCTTT.

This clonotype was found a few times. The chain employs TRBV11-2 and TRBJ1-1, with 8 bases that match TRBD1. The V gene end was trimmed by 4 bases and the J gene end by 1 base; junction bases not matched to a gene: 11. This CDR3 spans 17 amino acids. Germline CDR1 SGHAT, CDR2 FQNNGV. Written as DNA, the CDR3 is TGTGCCAGCAGCTCACCGATGCCGGGACAGGCGAACACTGAAGCTTTCTTT. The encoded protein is CASSSPMPGQANTEAFF.

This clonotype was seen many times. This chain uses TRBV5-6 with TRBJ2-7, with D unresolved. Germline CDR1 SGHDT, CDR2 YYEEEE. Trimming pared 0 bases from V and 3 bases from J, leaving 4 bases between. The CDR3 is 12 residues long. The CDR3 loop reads CASSLGDYEQYV. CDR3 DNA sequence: TGTGCCAGCAGCTTGGGGGACTACGAGCAGTACGTC.

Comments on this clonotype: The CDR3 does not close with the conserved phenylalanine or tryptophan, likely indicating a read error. The CDR3 bases are TGTGCCAGCAGTTCCTTACCCCCGGACCGGAACACTGAAGCTTTCTCT. It encodes CASSSLPPDRNTEAFS. The genes are TRBV6-5 and TRBJ1-1, with D unresolved. The CDR3 is 16 amino acids. V lost 4 bases, J lost 1 base, and 16 bases lay in between. The V gene's germline CDR1 is MNHEY and CDR2 SVGAGI.

For the CDR3, the DNA is TGTGCCAGCAGCGTATCAGGGCAAGAGCAGTACTTC. This codes for CASSVSGQEQYF. V and J are TRBV9 and TRBJ2-7, with D possibly TRBD1 on 5 matching bases. The germline V and J ends were trimmed by 1 base and 7 bases, with 9 bases remaining between them. CDR1 is SGDLS, CDR2 YYNGEE, per germline. The CDR3 sequence is 12 residues long. The full variable domain, its missing parts supplied by reference TRBV9 and TRBJ2-7, is DSGVTQTPKHLITATGQRVTLRCSPRSGDLSVYWYQQSLDQGLQFLIQYYNGEERAKGNILERFSAQQFPDLHSELNLSSLELGDSALYFCASSVSGQEQYFGPGTRLTVT.

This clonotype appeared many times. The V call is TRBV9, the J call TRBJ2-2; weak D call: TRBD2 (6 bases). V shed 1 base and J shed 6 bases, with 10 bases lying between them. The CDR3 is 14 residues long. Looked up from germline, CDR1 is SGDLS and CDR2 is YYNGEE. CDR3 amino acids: CASSVNPGAGELFF. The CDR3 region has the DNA TGTGCCAGCAGCGTAAATCCGGGGGCCGGGGAGCTGTTTTTT. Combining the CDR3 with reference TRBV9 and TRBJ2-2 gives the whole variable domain DSGVTQTPKHLITATGQRVTLRCSPRSGDLSVYWYQQSLDQGLQFLIQYYNGEERAKGNILERFSAQQFPDLHSELNLSSLELGDSALYFCASSVNPGAGELFFGEGSRLTVL.

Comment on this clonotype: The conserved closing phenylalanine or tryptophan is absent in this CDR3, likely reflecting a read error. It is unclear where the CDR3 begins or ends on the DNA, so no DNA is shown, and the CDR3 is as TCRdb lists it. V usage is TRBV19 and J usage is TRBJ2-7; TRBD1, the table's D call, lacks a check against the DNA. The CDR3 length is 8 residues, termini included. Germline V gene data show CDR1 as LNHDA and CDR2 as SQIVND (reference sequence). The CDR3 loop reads CASSTGTG.

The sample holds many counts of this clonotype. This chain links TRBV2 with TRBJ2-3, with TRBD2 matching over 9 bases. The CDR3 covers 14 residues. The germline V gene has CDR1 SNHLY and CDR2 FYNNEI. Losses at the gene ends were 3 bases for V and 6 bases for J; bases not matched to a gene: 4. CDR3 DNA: TGTGCCAGCAGTGAGCGGGGGGGCTATGATACGCAGTATTTT. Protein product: CASSERGGYDTQYF.

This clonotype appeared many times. The CDR3 region has the DNA TGTGCCAGCAGTGAAGGAAGGAGGGGCACCTACTACGAGCAGTACGTC. Protein: CASSEGRRGTYYEQYV. The chain is built from TRBV6-1 and TRBJ2-7, with D possibly being TRBD2 (6 bases). Germline loops: CDR1 MNHNS, CDR2 SASEGT. The CDR3 spans 16 residues. V dropped 1 base and J dropped 3 bases, with 16 bases sitting between them.

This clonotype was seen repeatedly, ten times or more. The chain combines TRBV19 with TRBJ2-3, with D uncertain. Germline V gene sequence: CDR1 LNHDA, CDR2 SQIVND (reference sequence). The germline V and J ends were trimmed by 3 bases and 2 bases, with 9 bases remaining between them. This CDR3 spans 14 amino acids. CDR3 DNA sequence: TGTGCCAGTAGTATTTGGAGCCTCACAGATACGCAGTATTTT. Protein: CASSIWSLTDTQYF.

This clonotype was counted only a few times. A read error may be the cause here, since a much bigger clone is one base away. Here the CDR3 DNA reads TGTGCTAGTGCCGGGGGGTGCGAGCAGTACTTC. Its translation: CASAGGCEQYF. The V call is TRBV12-5, the J call TRBJ2-7, with 7 bases identical to TRBD2. Germline assignment: CDR1 LGHNT and CDR2 FRNRAP. CDR3 size: 11 residues. Trimming at V came to 7 bases and at J to 6 bases, leaving 3 bases not matched to a gene. The full variable domain, in which reference TRBV12-5 and TRBJ2-7 provide the parts outside the CDR3, is DARVTQTPRHKVTEMGQEVTMRCQPILGHNTVFWYRQTMMQGLELLAYFRNRAPLDDSGMPKDRFSAEMPDATLATLKIQPSEPRDSAVYFCASAGGCEQYFGPGTRLTVT.

The chain's CDR3 is CASSLVLAGGGDEQFF. CDR3 coding DNA: TGCGCCAGCAGCTTGGTTCTAGCGGGGGGAGGGGATGAGCAGTTCTTC. The rearrangement uses TRBV5-1 and TRBJ2-1, with 11 bases lining up with TRBD2. Germline V gene data show CDR1 as SGHRS and CDR2 as YFSETQ. The CDR3 loop spans 16 amino acids. V lost 0 bases and J lost 8; bases outside the gene matches: 7.

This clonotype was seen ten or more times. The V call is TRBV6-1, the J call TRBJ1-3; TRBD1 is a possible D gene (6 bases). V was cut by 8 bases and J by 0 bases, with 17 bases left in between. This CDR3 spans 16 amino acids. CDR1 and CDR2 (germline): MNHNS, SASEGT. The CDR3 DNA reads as TGTGCCAGCCTCTATGGACAGACCAGCTCTGGAAACACCATATATTTT. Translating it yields CASLYGQTSSGNTIYF.

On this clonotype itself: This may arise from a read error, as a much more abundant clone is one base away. The CDR3 loop is CASSEGENYGCTF. For the CDR3, the DNA is TGTGCCAGCAGTGAGGGAGAGAACTATGGCTGCACCTTC. The chain is built from TRBV2 and TRBJ1-2, with D unresolved. CDR3 length: 13 amino acids. Per germline, CDR1 SNHLY and CDR2 FYNNEI.

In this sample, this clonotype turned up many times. Here the CDR3 DNA reads TGCAGTGCTAGTATTGGGCAGAACACTGAAGCTTTCTTT. The encoded protein is CSASIGQNTEAFF. The chain couples TRBV20-1 to TRBJ1-1; D is undetermined. Per germline, CDR1 DFQATT and CDR2 SNEGSKA (reference sequence). V gave up 3 bases and J gave up 1 base, with 9 bases separating them. The CDR3 totals 13 residues.

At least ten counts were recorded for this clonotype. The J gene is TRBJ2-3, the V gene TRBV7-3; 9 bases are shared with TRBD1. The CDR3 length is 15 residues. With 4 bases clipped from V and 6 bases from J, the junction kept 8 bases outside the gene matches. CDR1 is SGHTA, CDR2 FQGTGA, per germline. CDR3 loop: CASSSGQGREDTQYF. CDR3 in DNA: TGTGCCAGCAGCTCTGGACAGGGGCGAGAGGATACGCAGTATTTT. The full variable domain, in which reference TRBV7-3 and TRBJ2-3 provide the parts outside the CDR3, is GAGVSQTPSNKVTEKGKYVELRCDPISGHTALYWYRQSLGQGPEFLIYFQGTGAADDSGLPNDRFFAVRPEGSVSTLKIQRTERGDSAVYLCASSSGQGREDTQYFGPGTRLTVL.

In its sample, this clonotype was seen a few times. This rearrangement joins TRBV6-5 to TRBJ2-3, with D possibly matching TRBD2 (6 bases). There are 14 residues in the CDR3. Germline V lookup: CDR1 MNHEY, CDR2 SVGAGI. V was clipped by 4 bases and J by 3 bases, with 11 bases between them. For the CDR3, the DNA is TGTGCCAGCAGTTCTCGACTAGATACAGATACGCAGTATTTT. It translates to CASSSRLDTDTQYF.

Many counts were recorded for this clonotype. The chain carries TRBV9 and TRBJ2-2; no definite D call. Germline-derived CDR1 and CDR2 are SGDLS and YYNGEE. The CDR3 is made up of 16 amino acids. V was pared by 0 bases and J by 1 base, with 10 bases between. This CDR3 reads CASSVGPTENTGELFF. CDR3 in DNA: TGTGCCAGCAGCGTAGGACCTACAGAGAACACCGGGGAGCTGTTTTTT.

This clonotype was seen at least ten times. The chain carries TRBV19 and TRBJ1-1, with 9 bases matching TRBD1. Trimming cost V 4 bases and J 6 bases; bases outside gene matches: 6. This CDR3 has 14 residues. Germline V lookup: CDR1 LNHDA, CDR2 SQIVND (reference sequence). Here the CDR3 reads CASSKGQGMAEAFF. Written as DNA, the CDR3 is TGTGCCAGTAGTAAGGGACAGGGAATGGCTGAAGCTTTCTTT.

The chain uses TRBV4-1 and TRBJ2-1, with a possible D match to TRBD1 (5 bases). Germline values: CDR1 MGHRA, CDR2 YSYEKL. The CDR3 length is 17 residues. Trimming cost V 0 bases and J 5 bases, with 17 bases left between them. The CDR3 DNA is TGCGCCAGCAGCCAAGATTTGGCAGGGAAATTTAACAATGAGCAGTTCTTC. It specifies CASSQDLAGKFNNEQFF.

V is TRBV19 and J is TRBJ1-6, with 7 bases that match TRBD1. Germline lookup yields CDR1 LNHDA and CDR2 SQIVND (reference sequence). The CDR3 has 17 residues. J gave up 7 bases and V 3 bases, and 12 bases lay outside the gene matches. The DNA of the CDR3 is TGTGCCAGTAGTATCTCGACCTTGACAGGGCAAAATTCACCCCTCCACTTT. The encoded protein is CASSISTLTGQNSPLHF.

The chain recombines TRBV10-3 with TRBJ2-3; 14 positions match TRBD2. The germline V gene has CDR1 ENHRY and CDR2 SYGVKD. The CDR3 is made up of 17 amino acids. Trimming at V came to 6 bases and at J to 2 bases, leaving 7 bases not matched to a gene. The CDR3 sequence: CAISIGTSGGSTDTQYF. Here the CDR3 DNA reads TGTGCCATCAGCATCGGGACTAGCGGGGGCTCCACAGATACGCAGTATTTT.

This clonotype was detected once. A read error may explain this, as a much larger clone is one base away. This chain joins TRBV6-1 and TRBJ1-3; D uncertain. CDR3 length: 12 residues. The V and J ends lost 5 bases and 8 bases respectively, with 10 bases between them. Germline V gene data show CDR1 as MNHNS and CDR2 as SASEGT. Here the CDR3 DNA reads TGTGCCAGCAGTTACATGGGAGACACCATATATTTT. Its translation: CASSYMGDTIYF.

CDR3 bases: TGTGCCAGCAGCTTAGGGACGGGCAGAGACTATGGCTACACCTTC. Its protein product is CASSLGTGRDYGYTF. The chain couples TRBV7-9 to TRBJ1-2; D remains ambiguous. The ends were cut back, 1 base at V and 3 bases at J, with 12 bases in the middle. This CDR3 is built from 15 residues. Germline values: CDR1 SEHNR, CDR2 FQNEAQ (reference sequence). Full variable domain (missing parts from reference TRBV7-9 and TRBJ1-2): DTGVSQNPRHKITKRGQNVTFRCDPISEHNRLYWYRQTLGQGPEFLTYFQNEAQLEKSRLLSDRFSAERPKGSFSTLEIQRTEQGDSAMYLCASSLGTGRDYGYTFGSGTRLTVV.

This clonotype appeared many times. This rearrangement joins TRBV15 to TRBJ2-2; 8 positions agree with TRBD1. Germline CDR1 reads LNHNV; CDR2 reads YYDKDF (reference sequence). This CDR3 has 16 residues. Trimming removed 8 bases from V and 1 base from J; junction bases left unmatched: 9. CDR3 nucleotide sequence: TGTGCCACCTCGTCCAGGGGGCAGGGGAACACCGGGGAGCTGTTTTTT. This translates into CATSSRGQGNTGELFF.

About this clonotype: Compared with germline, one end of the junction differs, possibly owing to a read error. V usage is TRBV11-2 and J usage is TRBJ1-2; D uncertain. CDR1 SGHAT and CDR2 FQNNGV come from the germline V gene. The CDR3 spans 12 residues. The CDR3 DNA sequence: TGTGCCAGCAGCTTAGGTGATTATGGCTACGCCTTC. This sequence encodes CASSLGDYGYAF.

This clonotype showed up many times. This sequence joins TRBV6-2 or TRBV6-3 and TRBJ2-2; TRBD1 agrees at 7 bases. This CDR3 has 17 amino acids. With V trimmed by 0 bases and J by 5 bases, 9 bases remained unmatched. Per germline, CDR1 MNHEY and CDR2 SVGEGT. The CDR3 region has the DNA TGTGCCAGCAGTTACTCGAGGGGTACAGGGGCTACCGGGGAGCTGTTTTTT. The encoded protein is CASSYSRGTGATGELFF.

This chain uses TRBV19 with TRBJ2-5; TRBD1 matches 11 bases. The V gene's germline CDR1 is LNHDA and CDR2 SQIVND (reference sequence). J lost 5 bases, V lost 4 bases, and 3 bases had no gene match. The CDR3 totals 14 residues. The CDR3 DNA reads TGTGCCAGTAGTAGGACAGGGGGCAAGGAGACCCAGTACTTC. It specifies CASSRTGGKETQYF.

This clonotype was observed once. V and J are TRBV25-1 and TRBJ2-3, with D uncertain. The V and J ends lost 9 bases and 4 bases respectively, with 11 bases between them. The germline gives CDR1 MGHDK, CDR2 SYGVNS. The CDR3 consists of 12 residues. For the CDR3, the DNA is TGTGCCAGTACCTCTTGGGCAGATACGCAGTATTTT. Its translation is CASTSWADTQYF.

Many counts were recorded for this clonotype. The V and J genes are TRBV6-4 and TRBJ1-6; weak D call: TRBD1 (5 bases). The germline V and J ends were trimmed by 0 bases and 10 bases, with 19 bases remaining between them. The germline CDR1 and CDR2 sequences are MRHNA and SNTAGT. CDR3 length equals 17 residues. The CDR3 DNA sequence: TGTGCCAGCAGTGACTCGTTCAGGGTCGGAGAAGGATCACCCCTCCACTTT. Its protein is CASSDSFRVGEGSPLHF.